Listed below are T cell receptor beta chains from one sample, sequenced in a study of T cells in Graves' hyperthyroidism and ophthalmopathy. TCRdb independently ran MiXCR on the multiplex PCR reads; one entry per CDR3 protein. The repertoire has more than 300,000 distinct CDR3 sequences, about 18% of them found once; the top ten carry 30% to 35%. Sequenced material: blood. The source is a woman aged 25 to 39 with Graves' hyperthyroidism that later progressed to Graves' ophthalmopathy. The conserved cysteine and the conserved F or W are not part of the CDR3 here.

j_call v_call cdr3_aa
TRBJ2-3 TRBV5-1 ASRWLGVSHTDTQY
TRBJ2-7 TRBV20-1 SAIIAGGPYEQY
TRBJ1-1 TRBV3-1 ASSQGTGGSEAF
TRBJ2-7 TRBV7-9 ASSLEQGAYEQY
TRBJ1-2 TRBV19 ASANRPGTANYGYT
TRBJ2-5 TRBV6-1 ATRGGSETQY
TRBJ2-5 TRBV5-1 ASRYRGTVEETQY
TRBJ1-2 TRBV6-1 ASRGGQLANYGYT
TRBJ2-1 TRBV7-2 ASSLAGLAASSYNEQF
TRBJ2-4 TRBV20-1 SARPDTSGRRNIQY
TRBJ2-7 TRBV20-1 SATPGGQGPYEQY
TRBJ2-1 TRBV18 ASSPPNYQTGTGYNEQF
TRBJ1-1 TRBV29-1 SVEPGFTEAF
TRBJ2-7 TRBV28 ASGVVGSPREQY
TRBJ1-2 TRBV7-9 ASSLTGSNYT